This TCR beta chain was identified in a study of cytomegalovirus exposure and HLA in healthy donors. Study findings and constraints: Later examination showed HLA-associated TCR beta chains had greater clonal expansion than equally common others. It was confirmed in vitro that three of the CMV-associated chains were specific for CMV antigens.

Donors in the study were healthy people who gave bone marrow. Remarks on this clone: Its target is not known.

The PCR had 60 Vbeta and 13 Jbeta primers. Clones were read by immunoSEQ multiplex PCR, and TCRdb kept only the in-frame ones, dropping some. The table has 75,000 to 80,000 clones, just over 70% seen once. V lost 3 bases, J lost 11 bases, and 20 bases lay in between. Germline CDR1 is WNHNN and CDR2 is SYGVQD (reference sequence). The CDR3 has 14 amino acids. V gene TRBV10-1 combines with J gene TRBJ2-7; D is perhaps TRBD2 (7 bases). Sequencing used PBMCs. The source of this sequence is a man aged 55 to 69 in good health and CMV-seropositive. The CDR3 nucleotides are TGCGCCAGCAGTGAAGGGGGGGCAGGGATGGAAAAGTACTTC. Protein product: CASSEGGAGMEKYF.